This T cell receptor (beta chain) comes out of a study of T cell repertoires in cytomegalovirus infection. As for the study in general: Recently identified HLA-C-restricted CMV epitopes and well-studied HLA-B-restricted CMV epitopes were used by the study. Whole-study findings and limits: In two of eight donors, the top clonotype was HLA-C-restricted CMV-specific.

To note about this clonotype: Its antigen is currently unknown.

TCRdb reprocessed the reads via MiXCR and lists one record per CDR3 protein. The table includes fewer than 950,000 distinct CDR3 sequences, approximately 30% detected once. With 3 bases removed from V and 6 bases from J, the gap between germline ends came to 9 bases. Germline CDR1 is SGHRS and CDR2 is YFSETQ. The CDR3 totals 12 residues. The chain carries TRBV5-1 and TRBJ1-2, with D possibly matching TRBD1 (6 bases). The origin of this receptor is a human donor in good health (CMV status not recorded). Some clones in this sample may be carry-over from other donors' samples. The sequences come from cultured CD8+ T cells from PBMCs, collected from culture after CMV antigen stimulation. CDR3 sequence: CASSSGVDGYTF. In DNA form, the CDR3 reads TGCGCCAGCAGCTCAGGGGTTGATGGCTACACCTTC.